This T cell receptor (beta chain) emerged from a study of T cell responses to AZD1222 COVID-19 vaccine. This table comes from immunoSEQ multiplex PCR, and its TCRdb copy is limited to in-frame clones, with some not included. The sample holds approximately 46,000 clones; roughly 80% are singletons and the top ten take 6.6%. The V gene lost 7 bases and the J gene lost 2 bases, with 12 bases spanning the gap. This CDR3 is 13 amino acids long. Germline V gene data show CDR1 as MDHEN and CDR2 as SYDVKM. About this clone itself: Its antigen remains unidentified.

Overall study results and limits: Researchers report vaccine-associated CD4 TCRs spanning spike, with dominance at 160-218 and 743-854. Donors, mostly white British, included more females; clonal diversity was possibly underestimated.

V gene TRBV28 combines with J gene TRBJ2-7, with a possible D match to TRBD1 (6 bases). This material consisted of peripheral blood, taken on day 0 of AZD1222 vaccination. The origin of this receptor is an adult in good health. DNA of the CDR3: TGTGCCAGCAAATTGACAGGACCCTACGAGCAGTACTTC. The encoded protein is CASKLTGPYEQYF.